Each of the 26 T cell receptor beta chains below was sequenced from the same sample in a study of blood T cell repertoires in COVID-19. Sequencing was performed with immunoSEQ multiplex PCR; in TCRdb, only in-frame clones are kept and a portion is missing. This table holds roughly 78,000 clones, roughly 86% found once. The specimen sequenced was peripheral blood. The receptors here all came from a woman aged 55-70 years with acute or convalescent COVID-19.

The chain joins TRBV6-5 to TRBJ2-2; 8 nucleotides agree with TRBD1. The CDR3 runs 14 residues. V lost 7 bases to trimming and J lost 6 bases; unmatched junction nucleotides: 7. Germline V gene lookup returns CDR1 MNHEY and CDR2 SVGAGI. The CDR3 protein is CASNRTGSAGELFF. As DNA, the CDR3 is TGTGCCAGCAATCGGACAGGGTCAGCCGGGGAGCTGTTTTTT.

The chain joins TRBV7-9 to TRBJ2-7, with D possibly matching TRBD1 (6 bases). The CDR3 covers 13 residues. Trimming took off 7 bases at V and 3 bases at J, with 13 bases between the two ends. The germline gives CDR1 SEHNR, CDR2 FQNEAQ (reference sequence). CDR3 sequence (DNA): TGTGCCAGCACACAGGGTGATCGCTACGAGCAGTACTTC. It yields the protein CASTQGDRYEQYF.

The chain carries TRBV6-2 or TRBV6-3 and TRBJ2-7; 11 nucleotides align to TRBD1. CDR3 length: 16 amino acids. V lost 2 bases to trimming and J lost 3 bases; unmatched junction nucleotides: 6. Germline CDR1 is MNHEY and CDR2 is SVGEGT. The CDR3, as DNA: TGTGCCAGCAGTTACGAAGATGGGACAGGGGGCTACGAGCAGTACTTC. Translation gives CASSYEDGTGGYEQYF.

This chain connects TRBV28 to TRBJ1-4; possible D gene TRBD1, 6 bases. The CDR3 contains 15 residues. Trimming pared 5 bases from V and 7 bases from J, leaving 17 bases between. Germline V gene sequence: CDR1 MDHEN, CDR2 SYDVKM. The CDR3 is CASSTQGGVSEKLFF. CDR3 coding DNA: TGTGCCAGCAGTACACAGGGAGGGGTATCTGAAAAACTGTTTTTT.

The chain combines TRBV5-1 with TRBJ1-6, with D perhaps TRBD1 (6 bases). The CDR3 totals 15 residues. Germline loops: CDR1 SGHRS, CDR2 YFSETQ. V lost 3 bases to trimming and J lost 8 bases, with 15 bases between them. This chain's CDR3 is CASSSLTGGDSPLHF. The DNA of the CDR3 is TGCGCCAGCAGCTCCTTGACAGGTGGAGATTCACCCCTCCACTTT. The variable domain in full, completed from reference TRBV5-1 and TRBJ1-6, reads KAGVTQTPRYLIKTRGQQVTLSCSPISGHRSVSWYQQTPGQGLQFLFEYFSETQRNKGNFPGRFSGRQFSNSRSEMNVSTLELGDSALYLCASSSLTGGDSPLHFGNGTRLTVT.

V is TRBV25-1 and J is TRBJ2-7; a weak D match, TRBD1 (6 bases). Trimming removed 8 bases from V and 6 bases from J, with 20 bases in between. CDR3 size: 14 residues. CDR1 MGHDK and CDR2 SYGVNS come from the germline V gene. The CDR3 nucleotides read TGTGCCAGCGGATTACGGGACACGTCCGCCGAGCAGTACTTC. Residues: CASGLRDTSAEQYF.

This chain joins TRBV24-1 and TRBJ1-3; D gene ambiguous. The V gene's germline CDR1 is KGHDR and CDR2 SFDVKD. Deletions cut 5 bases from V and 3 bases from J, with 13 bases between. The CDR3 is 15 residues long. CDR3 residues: CATSGGPGGGNTIYF. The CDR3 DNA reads TGTGCCACCAGTGGAGGCCCCGGCGGTGGAAACACCATATATTTT.

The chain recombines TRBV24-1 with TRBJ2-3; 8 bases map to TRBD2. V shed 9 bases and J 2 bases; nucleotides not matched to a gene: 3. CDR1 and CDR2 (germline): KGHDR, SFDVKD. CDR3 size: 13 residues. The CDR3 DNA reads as TGTGCCACCGAGGGACTAGACACAGATACGCAGTATTTT. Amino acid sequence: CATEGLDTDTQYF.

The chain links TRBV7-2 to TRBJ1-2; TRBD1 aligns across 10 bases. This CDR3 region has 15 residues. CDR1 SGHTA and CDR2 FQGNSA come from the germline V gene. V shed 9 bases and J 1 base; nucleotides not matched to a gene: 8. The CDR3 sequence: CASGRGQGINYGYTF. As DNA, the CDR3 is TGTGCCAGTGGGAGGGGACAGGGGATTAACTATGGCTACACCTTC.

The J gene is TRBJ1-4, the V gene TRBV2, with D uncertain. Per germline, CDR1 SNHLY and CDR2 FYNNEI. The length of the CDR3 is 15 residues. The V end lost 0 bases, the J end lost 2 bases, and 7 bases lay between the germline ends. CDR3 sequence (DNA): TGTGCCAGCAGTGAAGCAGGAGGGACTAATGAAAAACTGTTTTTT. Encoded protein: CASSEAGGTNEKLFF.

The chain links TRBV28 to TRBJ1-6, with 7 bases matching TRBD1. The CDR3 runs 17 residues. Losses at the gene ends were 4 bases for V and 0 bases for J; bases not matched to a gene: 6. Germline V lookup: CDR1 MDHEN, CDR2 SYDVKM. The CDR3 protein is CASSSTGESSYNSPLHF. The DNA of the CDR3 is TGTGCCAGCAGTTCCACAGGGGAGAGCTCCTATAATTCACCCCTCCACTTT.

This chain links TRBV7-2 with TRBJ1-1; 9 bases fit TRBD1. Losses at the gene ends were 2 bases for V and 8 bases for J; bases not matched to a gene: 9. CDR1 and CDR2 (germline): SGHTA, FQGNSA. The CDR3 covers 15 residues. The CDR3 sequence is CASSLPYGTGLEAFF. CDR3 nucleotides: TGTGCCAGCAGCTTACCCTATGGGACAGGGCTGGAAGCTTTCTTT.

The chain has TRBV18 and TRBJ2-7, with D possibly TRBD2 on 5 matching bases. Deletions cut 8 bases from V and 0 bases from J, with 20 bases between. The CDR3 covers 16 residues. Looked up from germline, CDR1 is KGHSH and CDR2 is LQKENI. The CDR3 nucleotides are TGTGCCAGCCCAACAGTGCGAGGGATTCCCTCCTACGAGCAGTACTTC. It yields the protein CASPTVRGIPSYEQYF.

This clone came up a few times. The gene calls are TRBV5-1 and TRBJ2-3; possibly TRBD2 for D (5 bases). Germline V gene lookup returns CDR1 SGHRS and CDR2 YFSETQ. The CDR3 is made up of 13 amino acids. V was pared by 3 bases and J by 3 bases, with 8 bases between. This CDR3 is CASSWTLTDTQYF. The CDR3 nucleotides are TGCGCCAGCAGCTGGACTCTAACAGATACGCAGTATTTT.

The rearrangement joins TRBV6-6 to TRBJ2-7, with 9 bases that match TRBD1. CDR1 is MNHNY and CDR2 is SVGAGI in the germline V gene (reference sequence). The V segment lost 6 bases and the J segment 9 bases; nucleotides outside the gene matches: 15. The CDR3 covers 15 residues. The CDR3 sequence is CASRPGTGLLPAQYF. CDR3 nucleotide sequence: TGTGCCAGCAGGCCCGGGACAGGGTTGTTACCCGCGCAGTACTTC.

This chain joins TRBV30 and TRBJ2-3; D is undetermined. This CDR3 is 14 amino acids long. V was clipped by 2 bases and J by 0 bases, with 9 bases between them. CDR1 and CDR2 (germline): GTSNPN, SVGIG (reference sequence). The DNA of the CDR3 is TGTGCCTGGAGTTTTATCAGGAGCACAGATACGCAGTATTTT. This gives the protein CAWSFIRSTDTQYF.

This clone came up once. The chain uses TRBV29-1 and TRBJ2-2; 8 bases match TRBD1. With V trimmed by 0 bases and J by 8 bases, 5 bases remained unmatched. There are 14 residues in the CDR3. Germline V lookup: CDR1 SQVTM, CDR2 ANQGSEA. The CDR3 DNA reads TGCAGCGTTGAAGAGAGGACAGGGTCTGGGGAGCTGTTTTTT. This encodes CSVEERTGSGELFF.

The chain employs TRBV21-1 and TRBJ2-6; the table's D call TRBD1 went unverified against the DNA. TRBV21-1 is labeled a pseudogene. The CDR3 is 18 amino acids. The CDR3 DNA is TGTGCCAGCAGCAAAGTGGGGACACTCTGCTCTGGGGCCAACGTCCTGACTTTC. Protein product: CASSKVGTLCSGANVLTF.

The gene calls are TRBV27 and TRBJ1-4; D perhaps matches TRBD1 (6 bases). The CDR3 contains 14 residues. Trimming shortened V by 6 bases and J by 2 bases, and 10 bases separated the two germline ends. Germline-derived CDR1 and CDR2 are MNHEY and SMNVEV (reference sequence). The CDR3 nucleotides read TGTGCCAGCAGAGACAGGACGACTAATGAAAAACTGTTTTTT. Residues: CASRDRTTNEKLFF.

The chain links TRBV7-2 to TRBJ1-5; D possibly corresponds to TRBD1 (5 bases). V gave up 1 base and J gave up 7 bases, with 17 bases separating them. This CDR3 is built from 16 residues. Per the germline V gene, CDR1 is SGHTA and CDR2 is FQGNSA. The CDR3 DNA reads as TGTGCCAGCAGCTTAGTGTTTAGGGGAATGGGGCAGCCCCAGCATTTT. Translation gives CASSLVFRGMGQPQHF.

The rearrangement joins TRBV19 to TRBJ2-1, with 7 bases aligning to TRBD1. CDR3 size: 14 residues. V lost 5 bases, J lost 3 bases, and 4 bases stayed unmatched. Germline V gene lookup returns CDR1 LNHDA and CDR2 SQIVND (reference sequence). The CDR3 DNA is TGTGCCAGTAGTGGGGACAGCGACTACAATGAGCAGTTCTTC. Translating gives CASSGDSDYNEQFF.

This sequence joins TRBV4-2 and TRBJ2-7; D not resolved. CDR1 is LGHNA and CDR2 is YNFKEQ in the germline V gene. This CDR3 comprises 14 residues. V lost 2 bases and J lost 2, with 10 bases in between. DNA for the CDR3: TGTGCCAGCAGCCAACCCCCACAGACCTACGAGCAGTACTTC. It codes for CASSQPPQTYEQYF.

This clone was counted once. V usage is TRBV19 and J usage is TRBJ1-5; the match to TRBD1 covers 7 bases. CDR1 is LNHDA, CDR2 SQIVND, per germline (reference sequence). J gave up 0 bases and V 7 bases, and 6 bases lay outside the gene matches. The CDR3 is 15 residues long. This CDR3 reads CASTYGTVSNQPQHF. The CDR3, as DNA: TGTGCCAGTACCTACGGGACAGTTAGCAATCAGCCCCAGCATTTT.

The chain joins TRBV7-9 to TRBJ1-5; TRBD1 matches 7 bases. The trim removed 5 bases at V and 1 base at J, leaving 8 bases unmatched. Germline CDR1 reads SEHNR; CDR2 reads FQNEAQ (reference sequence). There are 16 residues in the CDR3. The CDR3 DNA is TGTGCCAGCAGCCTCACCGGGACAGTGAGCAATCAGCCCCAGCATTTT. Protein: CASSLTGTVSNQPQHF.

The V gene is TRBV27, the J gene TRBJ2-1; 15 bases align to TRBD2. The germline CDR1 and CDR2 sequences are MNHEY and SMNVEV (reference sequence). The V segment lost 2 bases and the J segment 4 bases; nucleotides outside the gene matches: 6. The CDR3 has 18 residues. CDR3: CASSLGLAGGLGYNEQFF. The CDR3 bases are TGTGCCAGCAGTTTAGGACTAGCGGGAGGGCTGGGTTACAATGAGCAGTTCTTC.

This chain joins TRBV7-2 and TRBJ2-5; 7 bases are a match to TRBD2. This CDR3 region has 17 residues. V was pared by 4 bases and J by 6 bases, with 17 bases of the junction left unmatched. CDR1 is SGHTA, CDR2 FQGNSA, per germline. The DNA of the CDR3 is TGTGCCAGCAGCTCCTCTTTAGGAGCGGGGCTATCGAAGACCCAGTACTTC. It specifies CASSSSLGAGLSKTQYF. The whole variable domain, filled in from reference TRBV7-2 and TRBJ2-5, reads GAGVSQSPSNKVTEKGKDVELRCDPISGHTALYWYRQSLGQGLEFLIYFQGNSAPDKSGLPSDRFSAERTGGSVSTLTIQRTQQEDSAVYLCASSSSLGAGLSKTQYFGPGTRLLVL.